This T cell receptor beta chain was recorded in a study of cytomegalovirus exposure and HLA in healthy donors. Turning to the study itself: A data release that came early held roughly 80 million unique TCRs from HLA-typed donors.

This CDR3 contains 16 residues. CDR1 and CDR2 (germline): MNHNY, SVGAGI (reference sequence). Trimming stripped 6 bases from V and 0 bases from J, with 17 bases between. Study-wide findings and caveats: Later work found that TCR association rates differed between HLA loci; DRB1 had the most and HLA-C the fewest. CMV serostatus was the only recorded immune exposure for donors.

The sample holds one count of this clone. Antigen: not known. A multiplex PCR was run with 60 Vbeta primers and 13 Jbeta primers. Profiling relied on immunoSEQ multiplex PCR, and the TCRdb table lists in-frame clones only, not all of them. This repertoire shows 99,000 or so clones, 70% to 85% found once; its top ten account for about 5%. The donors comprised healthy bone marrow donors. The TCR comes from a woman aged 18-30 years in good health and CMV-seropositive. The chain has TRBV6-6 and TRBJ1-1; D is uncertain. Sequenced: PBMCs. Written as DNA, the CDR3 is TGTGCCAGCAGCCGAGATGAGGCTCGGGTGAACACTGAAGCTTTCTTT. Its protein is CASSRDEARVNTEAFF.